This T cell receptor beta chain was identified in a study of CD8 T cells in ankylosing spondylitis (dated by TCRdb to the late 2010s). For the wider study: T cell receptor beta repertoires were profiled in healthy donors and ankylosing spondylitis patients so that disease-linked TCR variants could be found. In total, the full study cohort was made up of roughly 110 healthy donors and 25 or so ankylosing spondylitis patients. Samples of peripheral blood were taken, and for ankylosing spondylitis patients, synovial fluid was collected as well.

The instrument given in TCRdb is Illumina HiSeq 2500. Quantitative 5'-RACE with molecular barcodes was the method used to prepare the TCR beta libraries. On the study's bioinformatics: Disease-linked TCR variants were identified with a new computational method built on a probabilistic model of VDJ rearrangement. The public reads were reanalyzed by TCRdb: fastp trimming at Q25, MiXCR alignment, in-frame beta chains only. Every distinct CDR3 protein forms one entry, paired with its most common genes and DNA. These V and J calls are TCRdb output, not the study's own analysis. Here the sample has about 170,000 distinct CDR3 sequences; 15% to 20% occur a single time. The leading ten clones occupy about 7.6% of the sample. CDR1 and CDR2 (SGHAT, FQNNGV) derive from the germline V gene. The V end loses 1 base and the J end loses 3 bases, and a stretch of 7 bases separates them. The CDR3 measures 13 amino acids from cysteine to phenylalanine. The retained sequence is limited to the CDR3, 39 bases, with the frame set at the first base.

As to this clonotype: The specificity of this receptor is unknown. It has no much larger one-base neighbor in the sample; base qualities were not kept.

The research as a whole found: In peripheral blood, the disease-linked clones were found at relatively low frequencies and had a CD8+ phenotype. Some motif variants had previously been reported in the synovial fluid and blood of reactive arthritis patients, which suggests shared mechanisms of disease initiation. The disease-linked clones were reported to be significantly enriched in matched synovial fluid samples from ankylosing spondylitis patients. A TCR beta motif made up of several highly homologous amino acid variants appeared to be characteristic of blood from ankylosing spondylitis patients.

This TCR was recovered from a male donor with ankylosing spondylitis or in good health (not recorded which). This chain joins TRBV11-2 to TRBJ2-7; perhaps TRBD2 is the D gene, with 6 bases matching. The sequenced material came from blood, either unsorted or a sorted T cell fraction (not recorded which). The bases are TGTGCCAGCAGCTTAGGAGCGGGCTACGAGCAGTACTTC. This gives the protein CASSLGAGYEQYF.